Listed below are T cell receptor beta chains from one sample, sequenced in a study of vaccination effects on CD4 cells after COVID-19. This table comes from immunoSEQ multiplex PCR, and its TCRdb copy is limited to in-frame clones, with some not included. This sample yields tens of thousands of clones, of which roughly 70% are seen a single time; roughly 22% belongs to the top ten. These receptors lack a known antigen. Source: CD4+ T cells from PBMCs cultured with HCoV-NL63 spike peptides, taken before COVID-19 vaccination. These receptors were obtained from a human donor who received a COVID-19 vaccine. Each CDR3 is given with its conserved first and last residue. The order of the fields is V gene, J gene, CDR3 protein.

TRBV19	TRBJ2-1	CASSYPGLGAPGEQFF
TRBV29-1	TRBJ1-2	CSVDSGGVDGYTF
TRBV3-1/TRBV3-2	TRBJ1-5	CASSQDLNQPQHF
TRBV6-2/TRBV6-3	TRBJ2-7	CASSYAGGPSEQYF
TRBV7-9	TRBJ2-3	CASSPRLAGADTQYF
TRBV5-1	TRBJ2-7	CASSFHQGTGYEQYF
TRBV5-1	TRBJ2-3	CASSFGADTQYF
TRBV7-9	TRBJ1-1	CASSPLGGQSEAFF
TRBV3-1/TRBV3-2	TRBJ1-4	CASSPAGQGNEKLFF
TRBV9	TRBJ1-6	CASSVGPVQGADSPLHF
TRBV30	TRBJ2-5	CAWKRAQETQYF
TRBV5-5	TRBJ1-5	CASSRGSGINSNQPQHF
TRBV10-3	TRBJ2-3	CAISASSGSTDTQYF
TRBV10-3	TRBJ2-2	CAISESSLAGNTGELFF
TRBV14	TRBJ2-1	CASSQSSKQFF
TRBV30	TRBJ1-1	CAWRAGGSTEAFF